These 14 T cell receptor beta chains share one sample of origin, sequenced in a study of cytomegalovirus exposure and HLA in healthy donors. Primers for the PCR totalled 60 Vbeta and 13 Jbeta. Generated by immunoSEQ multiplex PCR, the TCRdb table keeps only in-frame clones and is missing some. The sample yields 200,000 to 250,000 clones, 60% to 80% seen once. Sequences were obtained from PBMCs. The receptors shown here come from a man aged 18 to 29 in good health and CMV-seronegative.

This clone appeared once. V and J are TRBV28 and TRBJ1-2; D unresolved. This CDR3 is built from 14 residues. In germline, CDR1 is MDHEN, CDR2 SYDVKM. Trimming left V 2 bases short and J 4 bases short, with 11 bases between. The CDR3 sequence: CASSLIAGRYGYTF. The CDR3 nucleotides read TGTGCCAGCAGTTTAATCGCAGGTCGCTATGGCTACACCTTC.

In this sample, this clone turned up once. The V gene is TRBV7-9, the J gene TRBJ1-1, with D maybe TRBD1 (6 bases). The CDR3 sequence is 14 residues long. V gave up 3 bases and J gave up 2 bases, with 10 bases separating them. CDR1 is SEHNR and CDR2 is FQNEAQ in the germline V gene (reference sequence). Here the CDR3 DNA reads TGTGCCAGCAGCTTGGACAGTTCTAACACTGAAGCTTTCTTT. Protein sequence: CASSLDSSNTEAFF.

V usage is TRBV14 and J usage is TRBJ2-5; perhaps TRBD2 as D (6 bases). V was cut by 0 bases and J by 4 bases, with 18 bases left in between. The germline V gene has CDR1 SGHDN and CDR2 FVKESK. This CDR3 is built from 17 residues. The CDR3 DNA is TGTGCCAGCAGCCAAGATCATTGGGTCGGGGGTGGAGAGACCCAGTACTTC. Its protein is CASSQDHWVGGGETQYF.

Regarding this clone: An end of the junction differs from the germline gene, which may be a read error. V and J are TRBV7-7 and TRBJ2-3, with D possibly TRBD1 on 6 matching bases. The CDR3 contains 14 residues. Germline CDR1 and CDR2: SSHAT and FNYEAQ (reference sequence). The CDR3 DNA follows: TGTGCTAGCAGCTATGGACTGGGGGCCGATACGCAGTATTTT. This encodes CASSYGLGADTQYF.

The chain couples TRBV13 to TRBJ1-2; D call uncertain. V was pared by 3 bases and J by 5 bases, with 13 bases between. Germline V gene data show CDR1 as PRHDT and CDR2 as FYEKMQ (reference sequence). This CDR3 is built from 14 residues. The CDR3 loop is CASSFWGDEYGYTF. The CDR3 DNA sequence: TGTGCCAGCAGCTTCTGGGGAGATGAGTATGGCTACACCTTC.

This clone was picked up a small number of times. The junction does not match germline at one end; this may be a read error. The chain uses TRBV7-9 and TRBJ2-1; TRBD2 matches at 9 bases. In germline, CDR1 is SEHNR, CDR2 FQNEAQ (reference sequence). The CDR3 sequence is 16 residues long. The CDR3 is CSSSPGAGGAYNEQFF. Here the CDR3 DNA reads TGTTCCAGCAGCCCCGGAGCGGGGGGCGCCTACAATGAGCAGTTCTTC.

The chain uses TRBV5-1 and TRBJ2-1; D not resolved. Germline-derived CDR1 and CDR2 are SGHRS and YFSETQ. V was pared by 2 bases and J by 0 bases, with 9 bases between. The CDR3 has 15 residues. In nucleotides, the CDR3 is TGCGCCAGCAGCTTTGAGCGCTCCTCCTACAATGAGCAGTTCTTC. Encoded protein: CASSFERSSYNEQFF.

V and J are TRBV5-1 and TRBJ2-1; D possibly corresponds to TRBD1 (6 bases). The V gene's germline CDR1 is SGHRS and CDR2 YFSETQ. The CDR3 has 11 residues. V lost 7 bases to trimming and J lost 13 bases, with 15 bases between them. For the CDR3, the DNA is TGCGCCAGCGGGGAAACAGGGCGACAGTTCTTC. Translating it yields CASGETGRQFF.

V usage is TRBV19 and J usage is TRBJ2-7; possible D gene TRBD1, 6 bases. The CDR3 is 13 amino acids. Germline loops: CDR1 LNHDA, CDR2 SQIVND (reference sequence). V lost 6 bases, J lost 3 bases, and 12 bases lay in between. In nucleotides, the CDR3 is TGTGCCAGTAGGATGGACAGTCACTACGAGCAGTACTTC. Amino acid sequence: CASRMDSHYEQYF.

The chain carries TRBV28 and TRBJ1-2; D is undetermined. The V and J ends lost 3 bases and 4 bases respectively, with 9 bases between them. This CDR3 has 13 amino acids. Germline CDR1 is MDHEN and CDR2 is SYDVKM. DNA for the CDR3: TGTGCCAGCAGTTTGGTGGGAGCCTATGGCTACACCTTC. The encoded protein is CASSLVGAYGYTF.

The V gene is TRBV7-9, the J gene TRBJ1-3, with a weak D call TRBD1 (5 bases). This CDR3 is 13 amino acids long. Germline V gene sequence: CDR1 SEHNR, CDR2 FQNEAQ (reference sequence). Trimming took off 6 bases at V and 6 bases at J, with 12 bases between the two ends. The CDR3 is CASRRGRENTIYF. CDR3 bases: TGTGCCAGCAGGCGGGGGAGGGAAAACACCATATATTTT.

Comment on this clone: The same CDR3 is also encoded by other DNA sequences in this sample. The chain is built from TRBV4-3 and TRBJ1-1, with 7 bases lining up with TRBD1. The CDR3 length is 15 residues. From germline, CDR1 is LGHNA and CDR2 YSLEER. V gave up 1 base and J gave up 1 base; unmatched junction bases: 3. Written as DNA, the CDR3 is TGCGCCAGCAGCCAAGCTGGGACAGAGAACACTGAAGCTTTCTTT. Translating gives CASSQAGTENTEAFF.

This clone came up a few times. Other DNA sequences of this sample code for an identical CDR3. This sequence joins TRBV4-3 and TRBJ1-1; D unresolved. This CDR3 comprises 15 residues. Trimming cost V 1 base and J 0 bases, with 9 bases left between them. Germline assignment: CDR1 LGHNA and CDR2 YSLEER. CDR3 in DNA: TGCGCCAGCAGCCAAGTTCCGGGGATGAACACTGAAGCTTTCTTT. Its translation is CASSQVPGMNTEAFF.

There are a few counts of this clone. V and J are TRBV7-2 and TRBJ2-5, with D unclear. Germline V gene data show CDR1 as SGHTA and CDR2 as FQGNSA. The ends were cut back, 5 bases at V and 9 bases at J, with 16 bases in the middle. The CDR3 extends over 13 amino acids. CDR3 loop: CASSAGFQRAQYF. The CDR3 bases are TGTGCCAGCAGCGCTGGGTTCCAACGGGCCCAGTACTTC.